A single sample gave rise to the 27 T cell receptor beta chains below, sequenced in a study of cytomegalovirus exposure and HLA in healthy donors. It was with 60 Vbeta and 13 Jbeta primers that the PCR ran. The assay was immunoSEQ multiplex PCR, and TCRdb's table has in-frame clones only and misses some. The table lists 200,000 to 250,000 clones, over 65% of them singletons. The material sequenced was PBMCs. The receptors here all came from a man aged 18 to 29 in good health and CMV-seronegative.

This clone has a handful of counts. The CDR3 DNA reads as TGTGCCAGCAGCTTACAACAGGAAGACTACACCTTC. Translation: CASSLQQEDYTF. The V gene is TRBV11-1, the J gene TRBJ1-2, with a weak D call TRBD1 (5 bases). The CDR3 loop spans 12 amino acids. V dropped 2 bases and J dropped 10 bases, with 11 bases sitting between them. CDR1 and CDR2 from the germline V gene are SGHAT and FQDESV (reference sequence).

The chain is built from TRBV2 and TRBJ2-3; D call uncertain. The CDR3 contains 16 residues. The germline V gene has CDR1 SNHLY and CDR2 FYNNEI. Trimming took off 4 bases at V and 0 bases at J, with 14 bases between the two ends. CDR3 DNA: TGTGCCAGCAGTGCGCCTCATGGGCCTAGCACAGATACGCAGTATTTT. Residues: CASSAPHGPSTDTQYF.

This chain links TRBV5-1 with TRBJ1-1, with TRBD1 matching over 7 bases. In germline, CDR1 is SGHRS, CDR2 YFSETQ. This CDR3 comprises 15 residues. The J segment lost 5 bases and the V segment lost 4 bases, leaving 11 bases of the junction unmatched. CDR3 loop: CASSPLTGVETEAFF. The CDR3 DNA follows: TGCGCCAGCAGCCCACTAACAGGGGTCGAAACTGAAGCTTTCTTT.

The chain has TRBV7-8 and TRBJ1-4, with no clear D. The CDR3 totals 20 residues. V was clipped by 5 bases and J by 0 bases, with 25 bases between them. Germline V gene data show CDR1 as SGHVS and CDR2 as FQNEAQ. The CDR3 DNA follows: TGTGCCAGCAGCCGAGGGAGTTTGTTTTCACAAGCGGCAACTAATGAAAAACTGTTTTTT. This sequence encodes CASSRGSLFSQAATNEKLFF. The full variable domain, in which reference TRBV7-8 and TRBJ1-4 provide the parts outside the CDR3, is GAGVSQSPRYKVAKRGQDVALRCDPISGHVSLFWYQQALGQGPEFLTYFQNEAQLDKSGLPSDRFFAERPEGSVSTLKIQRTQQEDSAVYLCASSRGSLFSQAATNEKLFFGSGTQLSVL.

As to this clone: The sample holds other DNA sequences that translate to the same CDR3. The chain has TRBV19 and TRBJ2-2, with D maybe TRBD1 (6 bases). Looked up from germline, CDR1 is LNHDA and CDR2 is SQIVND (reference sequence). V lost 4 bases and J 4 bases, leaving 10 bases between the germline ends. CDR3 length: 14 residues. CDR3 region: CASSTGVSTGELFF. In DNA, the CDR3 is TGTGCCAGTAGTACAGGGGTAAGCACCGGGGAGCTGTTTTTT.

The chain joins TRBV18 to TRBJ2-1; maybe TRBD1 (6 bases). The V gene lost 3 bases and the J gene lost 6 bases, with 12 bases spanning the gap. Germline CDR1 and CDR2: KGHSH and LQKENI. The CDR3 runs to 14 residues. In nucleotides, the CDR3 is TGTGCCAGCTCACCCGACAGGAACGGCAATGAGCAGTTCTTC. The encoded protein is CASSPDRNGNEQFF.

The rearrangement joins TRBV13 to TRBJ2-7; TRBD2 might be the D (5 bases). V lost 6 bases and J lost 7, with 13 bases in between. Germline V gene sequence: CDR1 PRHDT, CDR2 FYEKMQ (reference sequence). This CDR3 region has 12 residues. The CDR3 protein is CASSDTSGEQYF. The DNA of the CDR3 is TGTGCCAGCAGTGACACTTCGGGGGAGCAGTACTTC.

V gene TRBV2 combines with J gene TRBJ1-3; D not certain. Germline values: CDR1 SNHLY, CDR2 FYNNEI. V lost 10 bases and J lost 2, with 6 bases in between. This CDR3 region has 11 residues. Here the CDR3 reads CATTAGNTIYF. Here the CDR3 DNA reads TGTGCCACCACGGCTGGAAACACCATATATTTT.

This clone was picked up a small number of times. The J gene is TRBJ2-1, the V gene TRBV5-1, with TRBD2 matching over 8 bases. V shed 0 bases, J shed 3 bases, and the junction held 5 bases outside the gene matches. In germline, CDR1 is SGHRS, CDR2 YFSETQ. This CDR3 is built from 16 residues. CDR3 loop: CASSLALAGYYNEQFF. In nucleotides, the CDR3 is TGCGCCAGCAGCTTGGCCTTAGCGGGATACTACAATGAGCAGTTCTTC.

The chain links TRBV7-9 to TRBJ1-2; D possibly corresponds to TRBD1 (6 bases). Trimming shortened V by 5 bases and J by 2 bases, and 15 bases separated the two germline ends. There are 15 residues in the CDR3. Germline V gene data show CDR1 as SEHNR and CDR2 as FQNEAQ (reference sequence). DNA of the CDR3: TGTGCCAGCAGCGTCCTCGGACAGAGAAACTATGGCTACACCTTC. This encodes CASSVLGQRNYGYTF.

V is TRBV11-3 and J is TRBJ2-3, with 12 bases lining up with TRBD2. The CDR3 is made up of 16 amino acids. Germline lookup yields CDR1 SGHNT and CDR2 YENEEA. Unmatched junction bases numbered 1, after V lost 1 base and J lost 2 bases. The CDR3 DNA reads TGTGCCAGCAGCTTAGGACTAGCGGGAGACACAGATACGCAGTATTTT. Its translation is CASSLGLAGDTDTQYF.

The CDR3 bases are TGTGCCTGGAGCGCGGCGGACAATAGCAATCAGCCCCAGCATTTT. The encoded protein is CAWSAADNSNQPQHF. V and J are TRBV30 and TRBJ1-5; D may be TRBD1 (5 bases). CDR1 and CDR2 from the germline V gene are GTSNPN and SVGIG (reference sequence). V was trimmed by 3 bases and J by 0 bases, leaving 12 bases between them. The CDR3 is 15 residues long.

This sequence joins TRBV6-5 and TRBJ2-7; 9 bases are shared with TRBD1. The CDR3 extends over 13 amino acids. The V and J ends lost 4 bases and 6 bases, in that order; junction bases with no gene match: 4. Germline V gene sequence: CDR1 MNHEY, CDR2 SVGAGI. CDR3 DNA: TGTGCCAGCAGTTCCGGGACAGGGATCGAGCAGTACTTC. This codes for CASSSGTGIEQYF.

The sample holds a few counts of this clone. CDR3 protein: CASSLRPGTSGRRGLETQYF. The DNA of the CDR3 is TGCGCCAGCAGCTTACGCCCCGGGACTAGCGGGAGAAGGGGTTTAGAGACCCAGTACTTC. V is TRBV5-1 and J is TRBJ2-5; 14 nucleotides agree with TRBD2. V gave up 2 bases and J gave up 4 bases; unmatched junction bases: 16. The germline gives CDR1 SGHRS, CDR2 YFSETQ. There are 20 residues in the CDR3.

This chain connects TRBV19 to TRBJ1-4; 7 positions match TRBD1. J gave up 5 bases and V 6 bases, and 18 bases lay outside the gene matches. CDR3 length equals 18 residues. Germline CDR1 LNHDA, CDR2 SQIVND (reference sequence). The CDR3 region is CASSPTGVKGWENEKLFF. DNA for the CDR3: TGTGCCAGTAGCCCTACAGGGGTAAAGGGGTGGGAGAATGAAAAACTGTTTTTT.

This chain uses TRBV5-1 with TRBJ2-5; 8 bases line up with TRBD2. The J call is doubtful: the DNA matches TRBJ2-7 better. Per germline, CDR1 SGHRS and CDR2 YFSETQ. The CDR3 has 14 residues. CDR3 coding DNA: TGCGCCAGCAGCTCAGCCGGGACTAGGAACGAGCAGTACTTC. It specifies CASSSAGTRNEQYF.

This chain connects TRBV7-2 to TRBJ2-5; 7 bases match TRBD2. Germline V gene sequence: CDR1 SGHTA, CDR2 FQGNSA. This CDR3 comprises 16 residues. V was clipped by 5 bases and J by 5 bases; unmatched bases: 14. In DNA form, the CDR3 reads TGTGCCAGCAGCCTGAAGCGGGGCTGGGGAGAGGAGACCCAGTACTTC. Translated: CASSLKRGWGEETQYF.

As for this clone: Other nucleotide sequences from this sample produce the same CDR3. The rearrangement links TRBV2 to TRBJ2-3, with no clear D. Trimming stripped 2 bases from V and 6 bases from J, with 3 bases between. The germline V gene has CDR1 SNHLY and CDR2 FYNNEI. CDR3 size: 11 residues. The CDR3 DNA is TGTGCCAGCAGTGAACGGGATACGCAGTATTTT. Protein sequence: CASSERDTQYF.

The J gene is TRBJ2-7, the V gene TRBV7-6; 7 nucleotides agree with TRBD1. In germline, CDR1 is SGHVS, CDR2 FNYEAQ. The CDR3 has 16 residues. V shed 1 base, J shed 5 bases, and the junction held 11 bases outside the gene matches. CDR3 sequence reads: CASSLGTGGRGDEQYF. The CDR3 coding sequence is TGTGCCAGCAGCTTAGGGACAGGAGGTCGAGGGGACGAGCAGTACTTC.

The V call is TRBV25-1, the J call TRBJ1-6; the D gene is possibly TRBD1 (6 bases). Trimming took 3 bases from V and 4 from J, leaving 19 bases between them. The CDR3 has 18 amino acids. Germline lookup yields CDR1 MGHDK and CDR2 SYGVNS. The CDR3 spells CASSDGGTGGRYNSPLHF. The DNA for the CDR3 is TGTGCCAGCAGTGATGGTGGAACTGGGGGCAGGTATAATTCACCCCTCCACTTT.

The V and J genes are TRBV5-4 and TRBJ2-7; 12 nucleotides match TRBD2. CDR1 and CDR2 (germline): SGHNT, YYREEE (reference sequence). The length of the CDR3 is 16 residues. With 3 bases clipped from V and 1 base from J, the junction kept 5 bases outside the gene matches. The chain's CDR3 is CASSSGGLAGSYEQYF. The DNA for the CDR3 is TGTGCCAGCAGCTCGGGGGGACTAGCGGGTTCCTACGAGCAGTACTTC. The whole variable domain, remainder taken from reference TRBV5-4 and TRBJ2-7, is ETGVTQSPTHLIKTRGQQVTLRCSSQSGHNTVSWYQQALGQGPQFIFQYYREEENGRGNFPPRFSGLQFPNYSSELNVNALELDDSALYLCASSSGGLAGSYEQYFGPGTRLTVT.

This clone showed up just once. The rearrangement joins TRBV5-3 to TRBJ2-1; 11 positions agree with TRBD2. TRBV5-3 is recorded as an ORF, its role being uncertain. The junction had 3 bases not matched to a gene; V was cut back by 8 bases and J by 5 bases. CDR3 size: 13 residues. The CDR3 nucleotides are TGTGCCAGCTCTAGCGGGAGGCACAATGAGCAGTTCTTC. Its protein is CASSSGRHNEQFF.

This chain joins TRBV29-1 and TRBJ2-7; no reliable D call. CDR1 is SQVTM and CDR2 is ANQGSEA in the germline V gene. V was trimmed by 5 bases and J by 1 base, leaving 15 bases between them. This CDR3 region has 14 residues. The CDR3 spells CSVYDKLLSYEQYF. In DNA, the CDR3 is TGCAGCGTTTACGACAAGCTTTTATCCTACGAGCAGTACTTC.

The chain recombines TRBV28 with TRBJ1-5, with D possibly TRBD1 on 5 matching bases. Trimming removed 8 bases at V and 0 bases at J, with 11 bases between. CDR3 length equals 14 residues. Germline assignment: CDR1 MDHEN and CDR2 SYDVKM. The CDR3 DNA reads as TGTGCCAGCCTCGGGGGAACTAGCAATCAGCCCCAGCATTTT. This translates into CASLGGTSNQPQHF. Full variable domain (remainder filled in from reference TRBV28 and TRBJ1-5): DVKVTQSSRYLVKRTGEKVFLECVQDMDHENMFWYRQDPGLGLRLIYFSYDVKMKEKGDIPEGYSVSREKKERFSLILESASTNQTSMYLCASLGGTSNQPQHFGDGTRLSIL.

The chain links TRBV5-1 to TRBJ2-1, with a possible D match to TRBD2 (5 bases). Trimming shortened V by 2 bases and J by 5 bases, and 8 bases separated the two germline ends. Germline CDR1 and CDR2: SGHRS and YFSETQ. The CDR3 is 13 residues long. Written as DNA, the CDR3 is TGCGCCAGCAGCTTCGGACTCAACAATGAGCAGTTCTTC. Protein: CASSFGLNNEQFF.

This chain links TRBV7-8 with TRBJ2-3; TRBD1 matches 8 bases. From germline, CDR1 is SGHVS and CDR2 FQNEAQ. The CDR3 totals 14 residues. The ends lost 3 bases at V and 4 bases at J; junction bases unmatched: 3. The CDR3 sequence is CASSFQGASDTQYF. The CDR3 DNA follows: TGTGCCAGCAGCTTTCAGGGGGCCTCAGATACGCAGTATTTT.

V and J are TRBV28 and TRBJ2-7; 12 positions match TRBD2. The CDR3 is 16 residues long. J gave up 3 bases and V 3 bases, and 6 bases lay outside the gene matches. CDR1 MDHEN and CDR2 SYDVKM come from the germline V gene. The CDR3 DNA reads TGTGCCAGCAGTTTCATGGGACTAGCGGGCCTCTACGAGCAGTACTTC. Residues: CASSFMGLAGLYEQYF.